This is a list of T cell receptor beta chains from one sample in a study of blood T cell repertoires in COVID-19. Sequenced by immunoSEQ multiplex PCR; TCRdb stores in-frame clones only, minus some. This table has about 51,000 clones, roughly 86% appearing once. Input material: peripheral blood. The origin of the receptors is a man at least 80 years old with active COVID-19. Each CDR3 is given with its conserved first and last residue. D genes are given only for firm matches. The listing skips clone size in some rows; elsewhere it reads once, few, many or a size class.

D gene	clone size	V gene	J gene	CDR3 protein	CDR3 DNA
NA	NA	TRBV28	TRBJ2-7	CASSLQGYEQYF	TGTGCCAGCAGTCTCCAGGGCTACGAGCAGTACTTC
NA	once	TRBV6-1	TRBJ2-7	CASSETKQTTYEQYF	TGTGCCAGCAGTGAAACAAAACAGACAACCTACGAGCAGTACTTC
TRBD2	NA	TRBV27	TRBJ2-1	CASSRMGGRSYNEQFF	TGTGCCAGCAGCCGAATGGGCGGGAGATCCTACAATGAGCAGTTCTTC
TRBD2	once	TRBV5-1	TRBJ2-5	CASSLAGTSGSETQYF	TGCGCCAGCAGCTTGGCCGGGACTAGCGGGAGCGAGACCCAGTACTTC
TRBD2	NA	TRBV15	TRBJ2-5	CATSRDLGLAGDQETQYF	TGTGCCACCAGCAGAGATTTGGGACTAGCGGGCGACCAAGAGACCCAGTACTTC
TRBD2	once	TRBV18	TRBJ2-1	CASSRTSGDYNEQFF	TGTGCCAGCTCTCGGACTAGCGGGGACTACAATGAGCAGTTCTTC
NA	NA	TRBV3-1/TRBV3-2	TRBJ1-1	CASSQDCNTEAFF	TGTGCCAGCAGCCAAGACTGTAACACTGAAGCTTTCTTT
NA	NA	TRBV11-1	TRBJ1-2	CASSLDGYGYTF	TGTGCCAGCAGCTTAGACGGTTATGGCTACACCTTC
TRBD1	NA	TRBV10-1	TRBJ1-2	CASSESKVRRRGRRDGYTF	TGCGCCAGCAGTGAGTCGAAGGTTAGGAGAAGGGGGCGCCGGGATGGCTACACCTTC
TRBD2	NA	TRBV2	TRBJ2-5	CASSAGLAGGVRWETQYF	TGTGCCAGCAGTGCGGGACTAGCGGGAGGGGTGCGTTGGGAGACCCAGTACTTC
NA	NA	TRBV2	TRBJ1-2	CASSGGGRDRGYTF	TGTGCCAGCAGTGGCGGGGGGAGGGACCGAGGCTACACCTTC
NA	NA	TRBV14	TRBJ1-2	CASSQGRRNYGYTF	TGTGCCAGCAGCCAGGGCCGCCGTAACTATGGCTACACCTTC
NA	NA	TRBV5-1	TRBJ1-4	CASTMGGANEKLFF	TGCGCCAGCACTATGGGGGGAGCTAATGAAAAACTGTTTTTT
TRBD2	NA	TRBV10-1	TRBJ2-1	CASSELAGVGNEQFF	TGCGCCAGCAGTGAGCTAGCGGGAGTGGGGAATGAGCAGTTCTTC
NA	NA	TRBV7-3	TRBJ2-1	CASSLQQGKYNEQFF	TGTGCCAGCAGCTTACAACAGGGAAAATACAATGAGCAGTTCTTC
TRBD2	NA	TRBV27	TRBJ2-1	CASSFFTSGVGQWEQFF	TGTGCCAGCAGTTTCTTCACTAGCGGTGTCGGACAATGGGAGCAGTTCTTC
NA	NA	TRBV19	TRBJ1-1	CASSPRSSNTEAFF	TGTGCCAGTAGTCCACGGTCCTCGAACACTGAAGCTTTCTTT
NA	NA	TRBV5-5	TRBJ2-2	CASSLVGTIIPGELFF	TGTGCCAGCAGCTTGGTAGGGACAATAATACCCGGGGAGCTGTTTTTT
TRBD2	NA	TRBV19	TRBJ2-7	CASGPGGGGYEQYF	TGTGCCAGTGGACCGGGGGGGGGCGGCTACGAGCAGTACTTC
NA	NA	TRBV10-2	TRBJ2-2	CASSERPGGSNTGELFF	TGCGCCAGCAGTGAGAGGCCCGGGGGTTCGAACACCGGGGAGCTGTTTTTT
TRBD2	NA	TRBV13	TRBJ2-7	CASSRSGRPPYEQYF	TGTGCCAGCAGCCGTAGCGGGAGGCCCCCCTACGAGCAGTACTTC
TRBD2	NA	TRBV7-3	TRBJ2-7	CASSSSTSGKGEQYF	TGTGCCAGCAGCTCCTCGACTAGCGGGAAGGGCGAGCAGTACTTC
NA	NA	TRBV5-1	TRBJ2-1	CASSLAQAGLSYNEQFF	TGCGCCAGCAGCTTGGCTCAGGCGGGACTGTCCTACAATGAGCAGTTCTTC
NA	NA	TRBV6-5	TRBJ2-7	CASSYGGTSYEQYF	TGTGCCAGCAGTTACGGGGGGACCTCCTACGAGCAGTACTTC
TRBD1	once	TRBV27	TRBJ2-1	CASSLSENRGHEQFF	TGTGCCAGCAGTTTATCGGAAAACAGGGGACATGAGCAGTTCTTC
TRBD1	NA	TRBV6-5	TRBJ1-1	CASSKDRPGVAEAFF	TGTGCCAGCAGTAAGGACAGGCCGGGGGTGGCTGAAGCTTTCTTT
TRBD2	NA	TRBV9	TRBJ2-7	CASSTGLAGVGYEQYF	TGTGCCAGCAGCACCGGACTAGCGGGAGTAGGGTACGAGCAGTACTTC
TRBD2	NA	TRBV6-5	TRBJ2-5	CASSLIAGTGETQYF	TGTGCCAGCAGTTTGATAGCGGGAACGGGAGAGACCCAGTACTTC
NA	NA	TRBV28	TRBJ1-2	CASSTPDGTFWYGYTF	TGTGCCAGCAGCACACCTGACGGGACTTTCTGGTATGGCTACACCTTC
TRBD2	NA	TRBV7-9	TRBJ2-5	CASSVATSGKETQYF	TGTGCCAGCAGCGTAGCGACTAGCGGGAAGGAGACCCAGTACTTC
NA	once	TRBV18	TRBJ2-1	CASSRGTAVYNEQFF	TGTGCCAGCTCCCGGGGGACAGCAGTTTACAATGAGCAGTTCTTC
TRBD1	NA	TRBV14	TRBJ2-7	CASSQRQGKSYEQYF	TGTGCCAGCAGCCAGAGACAGGGGAAATCCTACGAGCAGTACTTC
NA	NA	TRBV6-2/TRBV6-3	TRBJ1-2	CASSSSGFGYTF	TGTGCCAGCAGTTCGTCGGGTTTTGGCTACACCTTC
TRBD2	few	TRBV27	TRBJ2-1	CASSLSGGVLAGINEQFF	TGTGCCAGCAGTTTATCTGGGGGGGTTCTAGCGGGTATCAATGAGCAGTTCTTC
NA	NA	TRBV6-5	TRBJ2-7	CASSYSGTSVYEQYF	TGTGCCAGCAGTTACTCGGGGACATCGGTCTACGAGCAGTACTTC
NA	NA	TRBV28	TRBJ2-1	CASSSSRGVAYNEQFF	TGTGCCAGCAGTAGCTCTCGTGGAGTGGCCTACAATGAGCAGTTCTTC
TRBD2	NA	TRBV7-2	TRBJ2-1	CASKPGLAYYNEQFF	TGTGCCAGCAAACCGGGACTAGCGTACTACAATGAGCAGTTCTTC
NA	NA	TRBV11-2	TRBJ2-3	CASSSTRGADTQYF	TGTGCCAGCAGCTCGACCCGGGGGGCGGATACGCAGTATTTT
TRBD2	NA	TRBV27	TRBJ2-1	CASSPYSLAGGQNEQFF	TGTGCCAGCAGTCCATACTCACTAGCGGGAGGGCAAAATGAGCAGTTCTTC
TRBD2	NA	TRBV7-2	TRBJ2-3	CASSLAGLAGVGADF	TGTGCCAGCAGCTTAGCGGGACTAGCGGGAGTAGGCGCGGATTTT
TRBD1	NA	TRBV7-9	TRBJ1-4	CASSLQGARGNEKLFF	TGTGCCAGCAGCTTACAGGGGGCCAGGGGTAATGAAAAACTGTTTTTT
NA	NA	TRBV6-5	TRBJ1-1	CASSSRGAPNTEAFF	TGTGCCAGCAGTTCCAGGGGTGCTCCGAACACTGAAGCTTTCTTT
NA	NA	TRBV9	TRBJ2-1	CASSVEPSESNEQFF	TGTGCCAGCAGCGTCGAGCCCAGCGAGAGCAATGAGCAGTTCTTC
NA	NA	TRBV7-9	TRBJ1-3	CASSPGGRRSGNTIYF	TGTGCCAGCAGCCCCGGGGGACGCCGCTCTGGAAACACCATATATTTT
NA	NA	TRBV10-3	TRBJ1-2	CAISGRGTIPYGYTF	TGTGCCATCAGTGGTCGGGGGACCATCCCATATGGCTACACCTTC
TRBD1	NA	TRBV12-3/TRBV12-4	TRBJ1-4	CASRRDSALKLFF	TGTGCCAGCAGGCGGGACAGCGCTCTGAAACTGTTTTTT
NA	NA	TRBV28	TRBJ1-2	CASSLNREGYTF	TGTGCCAGCAGTTTAAATCGGGAGGGCTACACCTTC
NA	NA	TRBV6-2/TRBV6-3	TRBJ2-7	CASSPLPAKAYEQYF	TGTGCCAGCAGCCCACTACCGGCCAAGGCCTACGAGCAGTACTTC
TRBD2	NA	TRBV11-3	TRBJ2-3	CASSLDGGSGDTQYF	TGTGCCAGCAGCTTAGATGGCGGGAGTGGAGATACGCAGTATTTT
TRBD1	once	TRBV23-1	TRBJ2-7	CASSLPSPGQGEGRQYF	TGCGCCAGCAGTCTACCATCTCCGGGACAGGGGGAGGGGAGGCAGTACTTC
TRBD2	once	TRBV2	TRBJ2-1	CASSRGLAGTTFF	TGTGCCAGCAGTCGAGGACTAGCGGGAACTACGTTCTTC
TRBD1	NA	TRBV27	TRBJ1-5	CASSGRQGGQPQHF	TGTGCCAGCAGTGGTCGACAGGGCGGTCAGCCCCAGCATTTT
TRBD2	few	TRBV5-4	TRBJ2-5	CASSLLGTSGETQYF	TGTGCCAGCAGCTTGCTCGGGACTAGCGGAGAGACCCAGTACTTC
TRBD1	NA	TRBV19	TRBJ1-1	CASSVRDRGTEAFF	TGTGCCAGTAGTGTCCGGGACAGGGGGACTGAAGCTTTCTTT
TRBD1	NA	TRBV28	TRBJ2-7	CASSFETGGSSEQYF	TGTGCCAGCAGTTTCGAGACAGGGGGCTCATCCGAGCAGTACTTC